This TCR beta chain was recorded in a study of CD8+ T cells in alopecia areata. Germline assignment: CDR1 MNHNS and CDR2 SASEGT. The V and J ends lost 2 bases and 1 base, in that order; junction bases with no gene match: 13. The CDR3 consists of 20 residues. Study-level results: Tofacitinib delivered significant drops in scalp clonality and in expanded CD8+ clones among the top 100. While tofacitinib was given, many expanded lesional clones persisted in scalp and blood.

Treatment indicated: oral pan-JAK inhibitor, 5-10 mg twice daily. Cell sorting on a FACSAria was used to separate CD4+ and CD8+ T cells from the PBMCs. The sequencing template was cDNA reverse transcribed from extracted RNA. Assay: immunoSEQ multiplex PCR; the TCRdb copy retains only in-frame clones and omits some. In the table there are a few hundred thousand clones, approximately 38% of which are singletons. In regard to this clone: What it recognizes is unknown.

The chain is built from TRBV6-1 and TRBJ2-4; 11 bases are shared with TRBD1. The starting material was CD4+ T cells sorted from blood, obtained between weeks 30 and 35, from a patient treated with tofacitinib. The TCR sequence derives from a human donor with alopecia areata. Here the CDR3 reads CASSESVWTGGAGAKNIQYF. CDR3 DNA sequence: TGTGCCAGCAGTGAATCCGTCTGGACAGGGGGCGCCGGGGCCAAAAACATTCAGTACTTC.